A single sample is the source of the 9 T cell receptor beta chains below, sequenced in a study of blood T cell repertoires in COVID-19 (dated by TCRdb to 2020 to 2022). Receptor libraries were prepared by the immunoSEQ multiplex PCR assay. The table was pulled from immuneACCESS by TCRdb, which kept in-frame rearrangements only. Such tables lose some clones; where checked, under half of the loss comes from unresolved V genes, and the rest has no known cause. For this sample the table gives 140,000 to 150,000 clones, of which around 81% were detected only once. Together, the top ten hold 13% of the sample. The sample was peripheral blood. Receptor source: a man aged 55 to 70 with active or convalescent COVID-19.

This chain joins TRBV5-8 and TRBJ1-5; possibly TRBD1 for D (5 bases). This CDR3 spans 12 amino acids. V was shortened by 4 bases and J by 7 bases, with 9 bases between the two germline ends. Germline V gives CDR1 SGHTS, CDR2 YDEGEE. CDR3 residues: CASSLQVQPQHF. The DNA for the CDR3 is TGTGCCAGCAGCCTACAGGTCCAGCCCCAGCATTTT.

The rearrangement links TRBV11-2 to TRBJ2-5; TRBD1 matches 7 bases. CDR1 is SGHAT and CDR2 is FQNNGV in the germline V gene. Trimming took 5 bases from V and 3 from J; bases not matched to a gene: 12. CDR3 length equals 16 residues. The CDR3 DNA reads TGTGCCAGCAGCGGATACAGGGGTCCGTGGGAAGAGACCCAGTACTTC. Translating it yields CASSGYRGPWEETQYF.

Notes on this clone: The junction differs from germline at one of its ends, possibly a read error. This chain connects TRBV7-3 to TRBJ2-2; 7 bases align to TRBD2. Germline CDR1 reads SGHTA; CDR2 reads FQGTGA. The CDR3 is 15 residues long. The CDR3 sequence: CASSITSEGTGELFF. In nucleotides, the CDR3 is TGTGCCAGCAGCATAACTAGCGAGGGAACCGGGGAGCTGTTTTTT.

This clone showed up just a few times. Written as DNA, the CDR3 is TGTGCCTGGAGCCAGGACAGAAATCAGCCCCAGCATTTT. Its translation is CAWSQDRNQPQHF. The chain is built from TRBV30 and TRBJ1-5, with TRBD1 as a possible D gene (6 bases). CDR1 is GTSNPN, CDR2 SVGIG, per germline (reference sequence). The CDR3 loop spans 13 amino acids. Trimming shortened V by 3 bases and J by 4 bases, and 10 bases separated the two germline ends.

The V call is TRBV11-2, the J call TRBJ2-1; the match to TRBD2 covers 13 bases. J gave up 8 bases and V 5 bases, and 18 bases lay outside the gene matches. In germline, CDR1 is SGHAT, CDR2 FQNNGV. The CDR3 covers 19 residues. The CDR3 loop is CASSNMGLAGTPTVHEQFF. The CDR3 coding sequence is TGTGCCAGCAGCAACATGGGACTAGCGGGGACCCCAACAGTCCATGAGCAGTTCTTC.

J is TRBJ2-2 and V is TRBV7-2; D unresolved. The germline gives CDR1 SGHTA, CDR2 FQGNSA. Trimming took off 3 bases at V and 7 bases at J, with 15 bases between the two ends. The CDR3 has 15 amino acids. The CDR3 nucleotides read TGTGCCAGCAGCTTTCAGACTCTGCCGGACGGGGAGCTGTTTTTT. Translation: CASSFQTLPDGELFF.

This sequence joins TRBV27 and TRBJ2-2; TRBD1 aligns across 7 bases. With 5 bases clipped from V and 8 bases from J, the junction kept 2 bases outside the gene matches. Germline V gene lookup returns CDR1 MNHEY and CDR2 SMNVEV (reference sequence). CDR3 size: 12 residues. The CDR3 coding sequence is TGTGCCAGCAGTACCAGGGGGGGGGAGCTGTTTTTT. This translates into CASSTRGGELFF.

The chain links TRBV5-1 to TRBJ2-1, with TRBD2 matching over 9 bases. Germline trimming cut 4 bases from V and 7 bases from J; bases unmatched to any gene: 9. Germline values: CDR1 SGHRS, CDR2 YFSETQ. CDR3 length: 15 amino acids. The CDR3, as DNA: TGCGCCAGCAGCCCGGTAGGCCTAGCGGGAAATGAGCAGTTCTTC. The encoded protein is CASSPVGLAGNEQFF.

The rearrangement uses TRBV30 and TRBJ2-3; TRBD1 is a possible D gene (5 bases). The CDR3 totals 14 residues. Germline-derived CDR1 and CDR2 are GTSNPN and SVGIG (reference sequence). The V and J ends lost 3 bases and 3 bases respectively, with 13 bases between them. This chain's CDR3 is CAWRWAGSTDTQYF. The CDR3 DNA reads as TGTGCCTGGAGATGGGCAGGGTCGACAGATACGCAGTATTTT.